The 23 T cell receptor beta chains reported below all come from one sample, sequenced in a study of blood T cell repertoires in COVID-19. Clones were sequenced by immunoSEQ multiplex PCR, and TCRdb holds only the in-frame ones, with some missing. The sample gives hundreds of thousands of clones, roughly 90% of which show up once; 3.1% is in the top ten. Sequencing was performed on PBMCs or T cells enriched from blood (not recorded which). All receptors come from a woman aged 45 to 65 in a cohort exposed to, infected with or recovered from COVID-19 (not recorded which).

In its sample, this clone was seen a few times. This chain uses TRBV7-2 with TRBJ2-1; the match to TRBD2 covers 10 bases. Trimming cost V 4 bases and J 8 bases; bases outside gene matches: 14. Germline lookup yields CDR1 SGHTA and CDR2 FQGNSA. The length of the CDR3 is 17 residues. The CDR3 sequence: CASSSPLSSGGGYEQFF. Here the CDR3 DNA reads TGTGCCAGCAGCTCGCCCCTCTCTAGCGGGGGTGGGTATGAGCAGTTCTTC.

The chain is built from TRBV6-2 or TRBV6-3 and TRBJ2-5; perhaps TRBD1 as D (5 bases). The CDR3 sequence is 14 residues long. Per the germline V gene, CDR1 is MNHEY and CDR2 is SVGEGT. V was pared by 1 base and J by 5 bases, with 11 bases between. As DNA, the CDR3 is TGTGCCAGCAGTTACTTAGGGGATCGGGAGACCCAGTACTTC. Protein: CASSYLGDRETQYF.

The chain recombines TRBV6-5 with TRBJ1-1; tentative D call: TRBD1 (5 bases). V lost 6 bases, J lost 6 bases, and 17 bases lay in between. CDR3 size: 14 residues. The germline CDR1 and CDR2 sequences are MNHEY and SVGAGI. The DNA for the CDR3 is TGTGCCAGCAGCCCGGGGGGGATAACGGCTGAAGCTTTCTTT. Residues: CASSPGGITAEAFF.

The chain joins TRBV12-2 to TRBJ1-6; TRBD1 was called by the table and not checked on the DNA. TRBV12-2 is an annotated pseudogene. The CDR3 spans 14 residues. The CDR3 is CASRARDSNSPLHF. The CDR3 DNA reads TGTGCAAGTCGCGCGCGGGACAGTAATTCACCCCTCCACTTT.

The chain recombines TRBV30 with TRBJ1-2; D gene uncertain. The CDR3 sequence is 13 residues long. Germline V lookup: CDR1 GTSNPN, CDR2 SVGIG (reference sequence). V dropped 3 bases and J dropped 4 bases, with 12 bases sitting between them. CDR3: CAWRRRSTYGYTF. The CDR3 region has the DNA TGTGCCTGGAGGAGGAGGAGCACCTATGGCTACACCTTC.

This chain joins TRBV5-1 and TRBJ2-3; a weak D match, TRBD1 (6 bases). This CDR3 contains 14 residues. The V gene lost 2 bases and the J gene lost 3 bases, with 10 bases spanning the gap. The germline V gene encodes CDR1 SGHRS and CDR2 YFSETQ. The CDR3 DNA is TGCGCCAGCAGCTTACAGGGTGATACAGATACGCAGTATTTT. Translated, it gives CASSLQGDTDTQYF.

In this sample, this clone turned up once. This chain connects TRBV11-3 to TRBJ2-1, with 12 bases identical to TRBD2. The junction had 6 bases not matched to a gene; V was cut back by 4 bases and J by 5 bases. CDR3 length: 16 amino acids. Germline CDR1 reads SGHNT; CDR2 reads YENEEA. The CDR3 DNA sequence: TGTGCCAGCAGCTCCAGGACTAGCGGGGACCACAATGAGCAGTTCTTC. Its protein product is CASSSRTSGDHNEQFF.

The CDR3 DNA sequence: TGTGCCAGCAGGCCGTCCGGGCGGGTCGACAATGAGCAGTTCTTC. As protein: CASRPSGRVDNEQFF. The genes are TRBV7-3 and TRBJ2-1; maybe TRBD2 (5 bases). Deletions cut 6 bases from V and 5 bases from J, with 17 bases between. This CDR3 is built from 15 residues. Germline assignment: CDR1 SGHTA and CDR2 FQGTGA. Using reference TRBV7-3 and TRBJ2-1 for the parts outside the CDR3, the full variable domain is GAGVSQTPSNKVTEKGKYVELRCDPISGHTALYWYRQSLGQGPEFLIYFQGTGAADDSGLPNDRFFAVRPEGSVSTLKIQRTERGDSAVYLCASRPSGRVDNEQFFGPGTRLTVL.

This clone occurred a few times. CDR3 sequence: CAWSVGGSDGYTF. The CDR3 DNA follows: TGTGCCTGGAGTGTAGGGGGTAGTGATGGCTACACCTTC. V is TRBV30 and J is TRBJ1-2, with D tentatively TRBD1 (6 bases). V shed 0 bases and J shed 6 bases, with 11 bases lying between them. The CDR3 is 13 amino acids. Per the germline V gene, CDR1 is GTSNPN and CDR2 is SVGIG (reference sequence). Looking up the rest from reference TRBV30 and TRBJ1-2 gives the full variable domain: SQTIHQWPATLVQPVGSPLSLECTVEGTSNPNLYWYRQAAGRGLQLLFYSVGIGQISSEVPQNLSASRPQDRQFILSSKKLLLSDSGFYLCAWSVGGSDGYTFGSGTRLTVV.

The chain links TRBV5-6 to TRBJ1-3; D gene ambiguous. V lost 9 bases, J lost 0 bases, and 13 bases lay in between. The germline gives CDR1 SGHDT, CDR2 YYEEEE. This CDR3 comprises 14 residues. The CDR3: CATNRAYSGNTIYF. As DNA, the CDR3 is TGTGCCACAAACAGAGCCTACTCTGGAAACACCATATATTTT.

J is TRBJ1-2 and V is TRBV5-1, with 9 bases identical to TRBD1. Germline values: CDR1 SGHRS, CDR2 YFSETQ. After removal of 1 base from V and 3 bases from J, the junction contained 4 bases not matched to a gene. CDR3 length equals 15 residues. CDR3 in DNA: TGCGCCAGCAGCTTGCCGGACAGGGGAGACTATGGCTACACCTTC. It encodes CASSLPDRGDYGYTF.

This clone occurred a few times. This chain joins TRBV7-9 and TRBJ1-2, with D maybe TRBD1 (5 bases). The germline gives CDR1 SEHNR, CDR2 FQNEAQ (reference sequence). Trimming took 1 base from V and 2 from J, leaving 8 bases between them. The CDR3 totals 14 residues. The CDR3 sequence: CASSLGKGNYGYTF. CDR3 in DNA: TGTGCCAGCAGCTTAGGAAAGGGGAACTATGGCTACACCTTC.

This clone was seen a few times. J is TRBJ1-1 and V is TRBV19, with D possibly being TRBD1 (6 bases). V lost 9 bases, J lost 4 bases, and 27 bases lay in between. Per the germline V gene, CDR1 is LNHDA and CDR2 is SQIVND (reference sequence). This CDR3 has 17 amino acids. As DNA, the CDR3 is TGTGCCAGAGCCCGCGCGTCCTACGCAGGGGATAGCACTGAAGCTTTCTTT. Amino acid sequence: CARARASYAGDSTEAFF.

The J gene is TRBJ2-7, the V gene TRBV29-1, with 10 bases aligning to TRBD1. The CDR3 sequence is 14 residues long. V was pared by 2 bases and J by 4 bases, with 5 bases of the junction left unmatched. The germline V gene has CDR1 SQVTM and CDR2 ANQGSEA. The DNA for the CDR3 is TGCAGCGTTGAATATGGGGACAGGGGTTACGAGCAGTACTTC. Translated, it gives CSVEYGDRGYEQYF.

This chain links TRBV5-1 with TRBJ2-7; perhaps TRBD1 as D (6 bases). Trimming took 4 bases from V and 2 from J, leaving 19 bases between them. The CDR3 has 16 amino acids. CDR1 and CDR2 (germline): SGHRS, YFSETQ. The CDR3 region is CASSPRAVQGAYEQYF. The CDR3 DNA reads as TGCGCCAGCAGCCCCAGAGCCGTACAGGGCGCCTACGAGCAGTACTTC.

The rearrangement uses TRBV7-2 and TRBJ2-3; 11 bases line up with TRBD2. CDR1 SGHTA and CDR2 FQGNSA come from the germline V gene. V was pared by 5 bases and J by 6 bases, with 10 bases of the junction left unmatched. The CDR3 is 16 amino acids. DNA for the CDR3: TGTGCCAGCAGCCGCGTTGGGCTAGCGGGGGGCGATACGCAGTATTTT. Protein: CASSRVGLAGGDTQYF.

The chain combines TRBV7-8 with TRBJ2-5, with 9 bases matching TRBD2. Losses at the gene ends were 2 bases for V and 4 bases for J; bases not matched to a gene: 8. Germline CDR1 is SGHVS and CDR2 is FQNEAQ. CDR3 length equals 16 residues. In nucleotides, the CDR3 is TGTGCCAGCAGCTTACTGGCGGGGGGGCTGGGAGAGACCCAGTACTTC. Amino acid sequence: CASSLLAGGLGETQYF.

The chain couples TRBV4-3 to TRBJ2-3; D may be TRBD1 (6 bases). Between the trimmed V and J ends, which lost 0 bases and 0 bases, there was a span of 10 bases. The CDR3 is 16 residues long. Germline-derived CDR1 and CDR2 are LGHNA and YSLEER. The CDR3 region is CASSQDYRASTDTQYF. In DNA, the CDR3 is TGCGCCAGCAGCCAAGACTACAGGGCAAGCACAGATACGCAGTATTTT.

This sequence joins TRBV7-9 and TRBJ2-2, with D possibly matching TRBD2 (6 bases). The CDR3 is 12 amino acids. Germline CDR1 SEHNR, CDR2 FQNEAQ (reference sequence). Trimming stripped 5 bases from V and 7 bases from J, with 8 bases between. The CDR3: CASSPGVGELFF. The DNA of the CDR3 is TGTGCCAGCAGCCCGGGGGTCGGGGAGCTGTTTTTT. The full variable domain, with the rest looked up from reference TRBV7-9 and TRBJ2-2, is DTGVSQNPRHKITKRGQNVTFRCDPISEHNRLYWYRQTLGQGPEFLTYFQNEAQLEKSRLLSDRFSAERPKGSFSTLEIQRTEQGDSAMYLCASSPGVGELFFGEGSRLTVL.

This clone has only one observation. The J gene is TRBJ1-2, the V gene TRBV3-1 (or the pseudogene TRBV3-2); D is undetermined. CDR1 is LGHDT and CDR2 is YNNKEL in the germline V gene (reference sequence). Trimming shortened V by 2 bases and J by 7 bases, and 8 bases separated the two germline ends. The CDR3 consists of 12 residues. Here the CDR3 DNA reads TGTGCCAGCAGCCAAAGAGGAGTTGGCTACACCTTC. Residues: CASSQRGVGYTF.

This sequence joins TRBV9 and TRBJ1-6; TRBD1 agrees at 8 bases. The V gene end was trimmed by 7 bases and the J gene end by 0 bases; junction bases not matched to a gene: 9. Germline V CDR1 and CDR2: SGDLS, YYNGEE. This CDR3 contains 17 residues. The CDR3 DNA reads TGTGCCAGCGGGCGGGGACAGGAGAGCTCCTATAATTCACCCCTCCACTTT. Protein: CASGRGQESSYNSPLHF.

The V and J genes are TRBV14 and TRBJ1-2, with D maybe TRBD1 (5 bases). The germline V gene encodes CDR1 SGHDN and CDR2 FVKESK. CDR3 length: 12 residues. V lost 4 bases, J lost 4 bases, and 7 bases lay in between. CDR3 DNA sequence: TGTGCCAGCAGCCGAGACAGCTATGGCTACACCTTC. This translates into CASSRDSYGYTF.

V gene TRBV24-1 combines with J gene TRBJ1-4; the match to TRBD1 covers 7 bases. CDR1 is KGHDR, CDR2 SFDVKD, per germline. J lost 4 bases, V lost 3 bases, and 7 bases had no gene match. The CDR3 loop spans 16 amino acids. The CDR3 DNA reads as TGTGCCACCAGTGATCGCTTGACAGGGTATAATGAAAAACTGTTTTTT. It encodes CATSDRLTGYNEKLFF.